These 32 T cell receptor beta chains came from one sample sequenced in a study of T cell clonality in common variable immunodeficiency (dated by TCRdb to between 2015 and 2017). The full study reports these points: CVID TCRbeta sequences were reported to have fewer deletions and N-nucleotide insertions and to lack highly modified clones with 13 or more V deletions.

Receptor libraries were prepared by the immunoSEQ multiplex PCR assay. TCRdb re-hosts the immuneACCESS table, in-frame sequences only. Its copies lack some clones; in the studies checked, an unresolved V gene accounts for under half of them, and the cause for the rest is not known. With about 20,000 clones recorded, this sample contains no clone counted only once. The ten largest clonotypes hold approximately 2.5% of the sample. Their antigens remain unidentified. Sequencing was performed on peripheral blood mononuclear cells. The receptors stem from a human donor with common variable immunodeficiency.

This clone appeared a few times. The DNA read from the CDR3 is TGTGCCAGCAGCTTAGTGATAGGGTCTGGGGAA. It encodes CASSLVIGSGE. The CDR3 in its entirety is CASSLVIGSGEAFF. The chain joins TRBV7-9 to TRBJ1-1; D unclear. The sequence runs out 3 residues before the end of the CDR3; the remainder is reconstructed from the germline J gene. CDR1 and CDR2 (germline): SEHNR, FQNEAQ (reference sequence). The CDR3 length is 14 residues.

This clone was found a few times. With the read ending 3 residues before the CDR3 end, the germline J gene is used to fill in that end. J is TRBJ2-7 and V is TRBV19; D might be TRBD1 (6 bases). V was cut by 4 bases and J by 1 base, with 14 bases left in between. Germline CDR1 reads LNHDA; CDR2 reads SQIVND (reference sequence). This CDR3 is built from 15 residues. The part of the CDR3 DNA that was read is TGTGCCAGTAGTACACAACAGGGATCTTCCTACGAG. Protein product: CASSTQQGSSYE. The whole CDR3 protein reads CASSTQQGSSYEQYF.

Of note for this clone: From the germline J gene comes the end of the CDR3, since the read stops 3 residues before it. The V and J genes are TRBV19 and TRBJ2-3; 7 bases match TRBD1. After removal of 6 bases from V and 1 base from J, the junction contained 4 bases not matched to a gene. The CDR3 runs to 14 residues. Germline V gene data show CDR1 as LNHDA and CDR2 as SQIVND (reference sequence). Incomplete CDR3 DNA: TGTGCCAGTAGCCCAGGACAGGGCACAGATACG. It is translated as CASSPGQGTDT. The entire CDR3 sequence reads CASSPGQGTDTQYF.

For this clone: The CDR3 end falls 3 residues outside the read, so it is completed with the germline J gene. The rearrangement links TRBV7-2 to TRBJ1-6; no reliable D call. V was clipped by 2 bases and J by 4 bases, with 3 bases between them. The CDR3 is made up of 13 amino acids. The germline V gene has CDR1 SGHTA and CDR2 FQGNSA. The CDR3 sequence is CASSLTYNSPLHF. The CDR3 DNA, read in part, is TGTGCCAGCAGCTTAACATATAATTCACCC.

This clone has only a few counts. The CDR3 end is not reached by the read, which stops 3 residues before it; the germline J gene fills it in. The chain uses TRBV6-2 or TRBV6-3 and TRBJ1-5, with D uncertain. This CDR3 is 13 amino acids long. Deletions cut 0 bases from V and 6 bases from J, with 6 bases between. Germline CDR1 reads MNHEY; CDR2 reads SVGEGT. The CDR3 sequence is CASSYSKGQPQHF. CDR3 bases read: TGTGCCAGCAGTTACTCGAAGGGTCAGCCC.

Comment on this clone: Sequencing ends 3 residues short of the CDR3 end; the germline J gene provides the rest. V and J are TRBV20-1 and TRBJ2-7; D is unresolved. The V end was cut by 3 bases, the J end by 0 bases, with 15 bases between. Looked up from germline, CDR1 is DFQATT and CDR2 is SNEGSKA (reference sequence). This CDR3 has 15 residues. The CDR3 spells CSASEAPNPSYEQYF. The CDR3 DNA, read in part, is TGCAGTGCTAGTGAAGCGCCGAACCCCTCCTACGAG.

About this clone itself: Read coverage stops 3 residues before the CDR3 terminus; the germline J gene supplies the remainder. The chain joins TRBV7-2 to TRBJ2-2; 8 bases fit TRBD1. Per the germline V gene, CDR1 is SGHTA and CDR2 is FQGNSA. The CDR3 consists of 14 residues. V was clipped by 2 bases and J by 6 bases; unmatched bases: 2. The CDR3 region is CASSLWTGSGELFF. The DNA read from the CDR3 is TGTGCCAGCAGCTTATGGACAGGGTCCGGGGAG.

To note about this clone: The read terminates 3 residues before the CDR3 end, so the remaining end is supplied by the germline J gene. This chain connects TRBV7-2 to TRBJ2-7, with 9 bases fitting TRBD2. The CDR3 runs to 15 residues. Germline assignment: CDR1 SGHTA and CDR2 FQGNSA. Trimming removed 4 bases from V and 5 bases from J; junction bases left unmatched: 9. CDR3 bases read: TGTGCCAGCAGCTCAGCCGGCGGGAGGGCCCACGAG. This encodes CASSSAGGRAHE. The whole CDR3 sequence is CASSSAGGRAHEQYF.

This clone was counted many times. From the germline J gene comes the end of the CDR3, since the read stops 3 residues before it. Additional DNA sequences in this sample encode the identical CDR3. The V gene is TRBV19, the J gene TRBJ2-5; 16 bases agree with TRBD2. Germline V CDR1 and CDR2: LNHDA, SQIVND (reference sequence). This CDR3 comprises 14 residues. V shed 10 bases, J shed 5 bases, and the junction held 4 bases outside the gene matches. CDR3 region: CATGTSGGAETQYF. CDR3 DNA, as far as it was read: TGTGCCACCGGGACTAGCGGGGGGGCTGAGACC.

This clone was recorded a few times. The read stops 3 residues short of the end of the CDR3; the missing end is completed from the germline J gene. The chain couples TRBV6-1 to TRBJ1-1, with TRBD1 matching 8 bases. V lost 4 bases to trimming and J lost 0 bases; unmatched junction nucleotides: 4. The CDR3 spans 15 residues. CDR1 and CDR2 from the germline V gene are MNHNS and SASEGT. The CDR3 bases that were read are TGTGCCAGCAGTGGACAGGGGCCCATGAACACTGAA. This sequence encodes CASSGQGPMNTE. The full-length CDR3 reads as CASSGQGPMNTEAFF.

Notes on this clone: The CDR3 end falls 3 residues outside the read, so it is completed with the germline J gene. The genes are TRBV18 and TRBJ1-5; no clear D gene. Looked up from germline, CDR1 is KGHSH and CDR2 is LQKENI. Trimming took off 1 base at V and 3 bases at J, with 10 bases between the two ends. The CDR3 is 15 residues long. The CDR3 spells CASSPQEGTNQPQHF. Partial CDR3 DNA: TGTGCCAGCTCACCACAAGAGGGTACCAATCAGCCC.

Comment on this clone: The CDR3 end lies 3 residues beyond the end of the read and is filled in from the germline J gene. The J gene is TRBJ2-1, the V gene TRBV19, with 14 bases aligning to TRBD2. CDR1 and CDR2 (germline): LNHDA, SQIVND (reference sequence). V gave up 6 bases and J gave up 9 bases; unmatched junction bases: 7. This CDR3 contains 15 residues. The sequenced part of the CDR3 DNA is TGTGCCAGTAGCCTGGGACTAGCGGGAGTTGTTGAG. It encodes CASSLGLAGVVE. The complete CDR3 reads CASSLGLAGVVEQFF.

In the case of this clone: The read falls 3 residues short of the CDR3 end, and the missing part is taken from the germline J gene. The rearrangement links TRBV7-9 to TRBJ2-5; D is possibly TRBD2 (5 bases). Germline-derived CDR1 and CDR2 are SEHNR and FQNEAQ (reference sequence). The V and J ends lost 6 bases and 3 bases respectively, with 11 bases between them. CDR3 length: 13 amino acids. CDR3 bases read: TGTGCCAGCAGGAGGGTTTCGGAAGAGACC. This gives the protein CASRRVSEET. In full, the CDR3 is CASRRVSEETQYF. Supplemented by reference TRBV7-9 and TRBJ2-5, the full variable domain reads DTGVSQNPRHKITKRGQNVTFRCDPISEHNRLYWYRQTLGQGPEFLTYFQNEAQLEKSRLLSDRFSAERPKGSFSTLEIQRTEQGDSAMYLCASRRVSEETQYFGPGTRLLVL.

A few counts support this clone. The read terminates 3 residues before the CDR3 end, so the remaining end is supplied by the germline J gene. This chain links TRBV7-9 with TRBJ1-2; no reliable D call. This CDR3 has 12 amino acids. Trimming cost V 8 bases and J 6 bases, with 13 bases left between them. Germline CDR1 SEHNR, CDR2 FQNEAQ (reference sequence). Incomplete CDR3 DNA: TGTGCCAGCGCTACGGGTTTGGATGGC. This sequence encodes CASATGLDG. The entire CDR3 protein is CASATGLDGYTF.

Details on this clone: The read is 3 residues too short to cover the CDR3 end, so that end is filled in from the germline J gene. The V and J genes are TRBV18 and TRBJ2-2; TRBD2 aligns across 9 bases. V was pared by 2 bases and J by 0 bases, with 13 bases of the junction left unmatched. Looked up from germline, CDR1 is KGHSH and CDR2 is LQKENI. The CDR3 consists of 20 residues. The covered CDR3 bases are TGTGCCAGCTCACCATCGGTTATAGCGGGAGCCCTCGCGAACACCGGGGAG. Protein: CASSPSVIAGALANTGE. The whole CDR3 protein is CASSPSVIAGALANTGELFF.

This clone is termed medium-sized. Coverage ceases 3 residues before the CDR3 finishes, and the germline J gene fills in the end. The rearrangement uses TRBV5-1 and TRBJ1-3, with TRBD1 matching over 7 bases. The CDR3 covers 14 residues. Looked up from germline, CDR1 is SGHRS and CDR2 is YFSETQ. The V and J ends lost 4 bases and 3 bases, in that order; junction bases with no gene match: 4. The CDR3 region is CASSGQANGNTIYF. The CDR3 bases that were read are TGCGCCAGCAGCGGACAGGCAAATGGAAACACC.

In this sample, this clone turned up a few times. With the read ending 3 residues before the CDR3 end, the germline J gene is used to fill in that end. This rearrangement joins TRBV7-3 to TRBJ2-1; weak D call: TRBD2 (6 bases). From germline, CDR1 is SGHTA and CDR2 FQGTGA. There are 13 residues in the CDR3. The germline V and J ends were trimmed by 3 bases and 4 bases, with 7 bases remaining between them. The CDR3 sequence: CASSLGLYNEQFF. The sequenced CDR3 bases are TGTGCCAGCAGCTTGGGACTGTACAATGAG.

This clone appeared a few times. The sequenced fragment ends 3 residues before the CDR3 boundary, so the rest is inferred from the germline J gene. This chain links TRBV7-9 with TRBJ1-1; 7 nucleotides line up with TRBD1. V shed 1 base, J shed 7 bases, and the junction held 6 bases outside the gene matches. The CDR3 has 14 residues. The germline CDR1 and CDR2 sequences are SEHNR and FQNEAQ (reference sequence). The sequenced CDR3 bases are TGTGCCAGCAGCTTAGAGGCAGGGGGTCGTGAA. It translates to CASSLEAGGRE. The whole CDR3 protein is CASSLEAGGREAFF.

The chain's CDR3 is CACPGTSGTDTQYF. CDR3 bases read: TGTGCCTGTCCCGGGACTAGCGGCACAGATACG. This rearrangement joins TRBV30 to TRBJ2-3, with TRBD2 matching over 10 bases. The CDR3 end is not reached by the read, which stops 3 residues before it; the germline J gene fills it in. The germline V gene has CDR1 GTSNPN and CDR2 SVGIG (reference sequence). V lost 6 bases and J lost 1; bases outside the gene matches: 4. The CDR3 is made up of 14 amino acids. The complete variable domain, with remaining parts taken from reference TRBV30 and TRBJ2-3, reads SQTIHQWPATLVQPVGSPLSLECTVEGTSNPNLYWYRQAAGRGLQLLFYSVGIGQISSEVPQNLSASRPQDRQFILSSKKLLLSDSGFYLCACPGTSGTDTQYFGPGTRLTVL.

This clone appeared a few times. Read data end 3 residues before the CDR3 end; the end is taken from the germline J gene. The J gene is TRBJ1-1, the V gene TRBV19; D not resolved. CDR1 and CDR2 (germline): LNHDA, SQIVND (reference sequence). This CDR3 has 14 amino acids. CDR3 amino acids: CASRNPLGSRRAFF. CDR3 bases read: TGTGCCAGTAGAAACCCCTTGGGCTCCCGGCGC.

There are many counts of this clone. The read falls 3 residues short of the CDR3 end, and the missing part is taken from the germline J gene. The V gene is TRBV5-8, the J gene TRBJ2-5; TRBD2 is a possible D gene (6 bases). The length of the CDR3 is 14 residues. CDR1 is SGHTS, CDR2 YDEGEE, per germline. Deletions cut 6 bases from V and 7 bases from J, with 19 bases between. The CDR3: CASTRWGDGATQYF. The sequenced part of the CDR3 DNA is TGTGCCAGCACCCGGTGGGGGGACGGGGCGACC.

Turning to this clone: The read terminates 3 residues before the CDR3 end, so the remaining end is supplied by the germline J gene. This chain joins TRBV7-2 and TRBJ2-5; 9 bases match TRBD2. The CDR3 is 17 residues long. CDR1 and CDR2 (germline): SGHTA, FQGNSA. The J segment lost 5 bases and the V segment lost 0 bases, leaving 10 bases of the junction unmatched. CDR3 in amino acids: CASSLAPPGLAGETQYF. CDR3 DNA (partial): TGTGCCAGCAGCTTAGCGCCCCCGGGACTAGCTGGCGAGACC. Full variable domain (missing parts from reference TRBV7-2 and TRBJ2-5): GAGVSQSPSNKVTEKGKDVELRCDPISGHTALYWYRQSLGQGLEFLIYFQGNSAPDKSGLPSDRFSAERTGGSVSTLTIQRTQQEDSAVYLCASSLAPPGLAGETQYFGPGTRLLVL.

Of note for this clone: The read gets to within 3 residues of the CDR3 end, and the germline J gene fills in the rest. The chain uses TRBV20-1 and TRBJ2-1; TRBD1 matches at 7 bases. Trimming cost V 5 bases and J 8 bases; bases outside gene matches: 9. The germline V gene encodes CDR1 DFQATT and CDR2 SNEGSKA (reference sequence). This CDR3 has 13 amino acids. Partial CDR3 DNA: TGCAGTGCTTCCGGACAGGCCGGCGATGAG. Amino acids: CSASGQAGDE. The whole CDR3 protein reads CSASGQAGDEQFF.

This clone has more than one count but fewer than ten. The CDR3 goes on 3 residues after the read ends, and that part is filled in from the germline J gene. The chain couples TRBV7-2 to TRBJ2-7; 11 bases fit TRBD1. Germline trimming cut 4 bases from V and 6 bases from J; bases unmatched to any gene: 8. Germline V gene sequence: CDR1 SGHTA, CDR2 FQGNSA. The CDR3 totals 15 residues. CDR3 bases read: TGTGCCAGCAGCTCGACGGGGACAGGGGGAGGCGAG. Its protein product is CASSSTGTGGGE. The full CDR3 sequence reads CASSSTGTGGGEQYF.

This clone was counted many times. The CDR3 bases that were read are TGTGCCAGTAAGGTACAGGGGAGCTCTGGAAACACC. Residues: CASKVQGSSGNT. The CDR3 as a whole reads CASKVQGSSGNTIYF. The chain links TRBV19 to TRBJ1-3; 7 bases are a match to TRBD1. The CDR3 goes on 3 residues after the read ends, and that part is filled in from the germline J gene. The V and J ends lost 7 bases and 0 bases, in that order; junction bases with no gene match: 6. Germline values: CDR1 LNHDA, CDR2 SQIVND (reference sequence). The CDR3 runs to 15 residues.

This clone was picked up a small number of times. The read ends 3 residues shy of where the CDR3 ends; the end is completed using the germline J gene. The chain carries TRBV18 and TRBJ2-1; 9 nucleotides match TRBD2. This CDR3 region has 16 residues. CDR1 and CDR2 from the germline V gene are KGHSH and LQKENI. J was trimmed by 7 bases and V by 0 bases; bases with no gene match: 7. The sequenced part of the CDR3 DNA is TGTGCCAGCTCACCACCAACCCTAGCGGGGTCTAATGAG. Residues: CASSPPTLAGSNE. The whole CDR3 reads CASSPPTLAGSNEQFF.

In this sample, this clone turned up a few times. The CDR3 region is CASTRGQQETQYF. CDR3 DNA (partial): TGTGCCAGCACCCGGGGACAACAAGAGACC. J is TRBJ2-5 and V is TRBV7-2, with D maybe TRBD1 (6 bases). The sequenced fragment ends 3 residues before the CDR3 boundary, so the rest is inferred from the germline J gene. Between the trimmed V and J ends, which lost 7 bases and 2 bases, there was a span of 11 bases. Germline lookup yields CDR1 SGHTA and CDR2 FQGNSA. This CDR3 spans 13 amino acids.

This clone turned up a few times. The DNA ends 3 residues before the CDR3 does, and the rest of the CDR3 is filled in from the germline J gene. V is TRBV6-2 or TRBV6-3 and J is TRBJ2-1, with 11 bases matching TRBD2. The V and J ends lost 5 bases and 4 bases, in that order; junction bases with no gene match: 10. CDR1 is MNHEY and CDR2 is SVGEGT in the germline V gene. CDR3 size: 17 residues. The CDR3 sequence is CASSRNPPSGRYNEQFF. The CDR3 bases that were read are TGTGCCAGCAGTCGAAACCCGCCTAGCGGGAGGTACAATGAG.

As regards this clone: Read data end 3 residues before the CDR3 end; the end is taken from the germline J gene. The V call is TRBV5-1, the J call TRBJ2-7; possibly TRBD2 for D (5 bases). The CDR3 runs to 15 residues. CDR1 SGHRS and CDR2 YFSETQ come from the germline V gene. V was cut by 0 bases and J by 6 bases, with 16 bases left in between. The CDR3 protein is CASSLAGLLSGEQYF. The sequenced CDR3 bases are TGCGCCAGCAGCTTGGCCGGGCTGTTGAGCGGCGAG.

This clone was seen only a few times. The read terminates 3 residues before the CDR3 end, so the remaining end is supplied by the germline J gene. V gene TRBV2 combines with J gene TRBJ2-1, with TRBD2 identical over 8 bases. Trimming took 4 bases from V and 9 from J; bases not matched to a gene: 11. CDR1 is SNHLY and CDR2 is FYNNEI in the germline V gene. This CDR3 is 15 amino acids long. CDR3 DNA, as far as it was read: TGTGCCAGCAGTGCCTATGGGACTAGGGCAAGTGAG. Its translation is CASSAYGTRASE. The CDR3 in full is CASSAYGTRASEQFF.

Details on this clone: Read sequence stops 3 residues before the CDR3 end, and the germline J gene provides the missing end. The rearrangement uses TRBV18 and TRBJ2-7, with D perhaps matching TRBD1 (6 bases). The germline V gene encodes CDR1 KGHSH and CDR2 LQKENI. This CDR3 region has 15 residues. Trimming left V 2 bases short and J 4 bases short, with 15 bases between. Incomplete CDR3 DNA: TGTGCCAGCTCACCATCTACAGGGATTATGTACGAG. This sequence encodes CASSPSTGIMYE. The whole CDR3 is CASSPSTGIMYEQYF.

This clone has more than one count but fewer than ten. The read finishes 3 residues shy of the CDR3 end, and the germline J gene is used to complete it. This chain links TRBV18 with TRBJ2-2, with D possibly TRBD1 on 5 matching bases. The V gene lost 6 bases and the J gene lost 2 bases, with 16 bases spanning the gap. Per the germline V gene, CDR1 is KGHSH and CDR2 is LQKENI. This CDR3 region has 16 residues. Partial CDR3 DNA: TGTGCCAGCTCCCCTCCCGGACATCTAAACACCGGGGAG. This sequence encodes CASSPPGHLNTGE. The whole CDR3 sequence is CASSPPGHLNTGELFF.